What follows describes a single T cell receptor (beta chain). Data came from immunoSEQ multiplex PCR; TCRdb stores just in-frame clones and leaves some out. The sample carries some 340,000 clones, around 84% recorded once. CDR1 is MNHNY and CDR2 is SVGAGI in the germline V gene (reference sequence). The length of the CDR3 is 15 residues. The ends were cut back, 2 bases at V and 7 bases at J, with 17 bases in the middle. The data stem from a study of Ad26.COV2.S vaccination and SARS-CoV-2 variants. The treatment was: around 19 received Ad26.COV2.S at low or high dose, single or two shots; 5 received placebo; per-sample allocation not given. Each sample was drawn 63 days after the first injection (of vaccine or placebo). An 18-55-year-old adult in Boston served as donor.

The V and J genes are TRBV6-6 and TRBJ1-1, with D maybe TRBD1 (5 bases). This clonotype originated in a person aged 18-60 years who received the Ad26.COV2.S COVID-19 vaccine or a placebo. Sequenced here: peripheral blood, sampled in a trial of Ad26.COV2.S vaccine versus placebo. CDR3 coding DNA: TGTGCCAGCAGTTACACTAGGGAGGGGTGGGATGAAGCTTTCTTT. Protein product: CASSYTREGWDEAFF.